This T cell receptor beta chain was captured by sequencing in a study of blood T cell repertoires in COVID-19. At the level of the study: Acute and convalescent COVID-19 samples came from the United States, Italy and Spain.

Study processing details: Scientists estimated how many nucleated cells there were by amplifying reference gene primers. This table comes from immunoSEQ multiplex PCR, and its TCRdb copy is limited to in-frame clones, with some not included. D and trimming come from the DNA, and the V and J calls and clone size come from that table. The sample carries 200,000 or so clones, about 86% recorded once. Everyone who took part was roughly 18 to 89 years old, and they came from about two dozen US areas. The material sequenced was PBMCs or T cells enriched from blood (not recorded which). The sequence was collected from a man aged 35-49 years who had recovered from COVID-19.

In DNA form, the CDR3 reads TGTGCCAGCAGCTTGGCGGCAGGGGTCTACAATGAGCAGTTCTTC. Translated: CASSLAAGVYNEQFF. This chain connects TRBV5-8 to TRBJ2-1; possibly TRBD1 for D (6 bases). Trimming cost V 0 bases and J 3 bases, with 10 bases left between them. Germline lookup yields CDR1 SGHTS and CDR2 YDEGEE. CDR3 length: 15 residues.